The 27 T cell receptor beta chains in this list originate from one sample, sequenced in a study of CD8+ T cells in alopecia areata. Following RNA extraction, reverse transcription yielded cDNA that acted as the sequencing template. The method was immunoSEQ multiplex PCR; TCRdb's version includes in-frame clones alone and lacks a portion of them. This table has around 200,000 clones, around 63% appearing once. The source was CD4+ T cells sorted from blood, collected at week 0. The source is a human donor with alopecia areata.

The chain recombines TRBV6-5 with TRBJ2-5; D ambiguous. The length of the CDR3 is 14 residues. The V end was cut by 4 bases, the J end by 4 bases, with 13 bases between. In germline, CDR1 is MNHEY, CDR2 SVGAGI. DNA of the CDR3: TGTGCCAGCAGTTCCCCCCGGAGCCGAGAGACCCAGTACTTC. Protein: CASSSPRSRETQYF.

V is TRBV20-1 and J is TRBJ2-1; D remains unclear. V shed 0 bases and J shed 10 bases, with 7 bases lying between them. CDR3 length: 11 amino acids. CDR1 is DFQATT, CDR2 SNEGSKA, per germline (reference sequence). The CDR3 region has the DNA TGCAGTGCTAGAGATAAAATCGAGCAGTTCTTC. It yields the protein CSARDKIEQFF.

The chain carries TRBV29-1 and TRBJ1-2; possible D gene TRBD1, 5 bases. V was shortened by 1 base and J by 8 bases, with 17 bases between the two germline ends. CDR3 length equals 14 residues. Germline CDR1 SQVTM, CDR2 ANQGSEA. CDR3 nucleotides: TGCAGCGTTGAAGGCCAAGGGACCATTTCGGGCTACACCTTC. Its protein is CSVEGQGTISGYTF.

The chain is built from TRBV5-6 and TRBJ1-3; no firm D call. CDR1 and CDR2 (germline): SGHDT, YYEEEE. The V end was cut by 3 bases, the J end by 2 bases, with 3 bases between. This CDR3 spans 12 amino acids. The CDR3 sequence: CASSSAGNTIYF. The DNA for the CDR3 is TGTGCCAGCAGCTCAGCTGGAAACACCATATATTTT. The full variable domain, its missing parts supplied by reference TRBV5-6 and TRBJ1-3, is DAGVTQSPTHLIKTRGQQVTLRCSPKSGHDTVSWYQQALGQGPQFIFQYYEEEERQRGNFPDRFSGHQFPNYSSELNVNALLLGDSALYLCASSSAGNTIYFGEGSWLTVV.

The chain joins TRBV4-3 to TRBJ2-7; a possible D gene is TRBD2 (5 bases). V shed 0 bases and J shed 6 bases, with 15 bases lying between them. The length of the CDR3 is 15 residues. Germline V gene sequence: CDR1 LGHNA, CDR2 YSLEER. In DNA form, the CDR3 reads TGCGCCAGCAGCCAAGATACGGGCAGCCGGGGCGAGCAGTACTTC. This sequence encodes CASSQDTGSRGEQYF.

Here the CDR3 DNA reads TGTGCCAGCGGACTAGGTGTCGCAGATACGCAGTATTTT. Translated, it gives CASGLGVADTQYF. This chain connects TRBV11-2 to TRBJ2-3; 7 positions match TRBD2. The V gene's germline CDR1 is SGHAT and CDR2 FQNNGV. With V trimmed by 8 bases and J by 4 bases, 6 bases remained unmatched. The CDR3 loop spans 13 amino acids. The full variable domain, its missing parts supplied by reference TRBV11-2 and TRBJ2-3, is EAGVAQSPRYKIIEKRQSVAFWCNPISGHATLYWYQQILGQGPKLLIQFQNNGVVDDSQLPKDRFSAERLKGVDSTLKIQPAKLEDSAVYLCASGLGVADTQYFGPGTRLTVL.

CDR3 protein: CASSIGRSTDTQYF. In nucleotides, the CDR3 is TGTGCCAGTAGTATTGGCAGATCCACAGATACGCAGTATTTT. J is TRBJ2-3 and V is TRBV19; no definite D call. This CDR3 region has 14 residues. The germline gives CDR1 LNHDA, CDR2 SQIVND (reference sequence). The V end was cut by 3 bases, the J end by 2 bases, with 9 bases between.

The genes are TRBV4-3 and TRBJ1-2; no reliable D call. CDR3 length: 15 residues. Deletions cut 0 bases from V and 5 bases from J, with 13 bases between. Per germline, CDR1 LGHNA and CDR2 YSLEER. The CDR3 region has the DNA TGCGCCAGCAGCCAAGATAAGGGAGCGGGATATGGCTACACCTTC. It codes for CASSQDKGAGYGYTF.

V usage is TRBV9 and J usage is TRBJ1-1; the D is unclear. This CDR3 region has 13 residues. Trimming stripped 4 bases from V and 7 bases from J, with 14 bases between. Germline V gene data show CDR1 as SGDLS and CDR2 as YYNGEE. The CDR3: CASSTLSGGEAFF. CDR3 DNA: TGTGCCAGCAGCACCTTATCCGGAGGTGAAGCTTTCTTT.

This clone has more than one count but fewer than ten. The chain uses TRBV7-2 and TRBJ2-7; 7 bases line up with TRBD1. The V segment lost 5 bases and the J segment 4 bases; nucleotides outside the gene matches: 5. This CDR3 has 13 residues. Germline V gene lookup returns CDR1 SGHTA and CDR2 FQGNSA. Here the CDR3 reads CASSPGQKYEQYF. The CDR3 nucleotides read TGTGCCAGCAGCCCGGGACAGAAGTACGAGCAGTACTTC. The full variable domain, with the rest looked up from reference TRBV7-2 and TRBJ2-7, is GAGVSQSPSNKVTEKGKDVELRCDPISGHTALYWYRQSLGQGLEFLIYFQGNSAPDKSGLPSDRFSAERTGGSVSTLTIQRTQQEDSAVYLCASSPGQKYEQYFGPGTRLTVT.

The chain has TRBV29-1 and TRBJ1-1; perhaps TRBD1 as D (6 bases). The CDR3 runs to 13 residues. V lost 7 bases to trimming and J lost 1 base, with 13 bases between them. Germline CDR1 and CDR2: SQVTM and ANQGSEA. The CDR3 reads CSGRGVENTEAFF. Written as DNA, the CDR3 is TGCAGCGGAAGGGGGGTAGAGAACACTGAAGCTTTCTTT.

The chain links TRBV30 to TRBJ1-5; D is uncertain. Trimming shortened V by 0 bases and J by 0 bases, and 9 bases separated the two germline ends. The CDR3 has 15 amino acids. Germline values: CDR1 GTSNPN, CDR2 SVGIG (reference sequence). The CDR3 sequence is CAWSVGSNSNQPQHF. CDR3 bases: TGTGCCTGGAGTGTTGGGTCCAATAGCAATCAGCCCCAGCATTTT.

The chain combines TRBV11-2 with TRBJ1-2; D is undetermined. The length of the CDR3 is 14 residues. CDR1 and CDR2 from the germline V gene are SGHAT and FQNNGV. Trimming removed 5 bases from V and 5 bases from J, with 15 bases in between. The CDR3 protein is CASSPLGPGYGYTF. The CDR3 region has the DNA TGTGCCAGCAGCCCGTTGGGCCCTGGGTATGGCTACACCTTC.

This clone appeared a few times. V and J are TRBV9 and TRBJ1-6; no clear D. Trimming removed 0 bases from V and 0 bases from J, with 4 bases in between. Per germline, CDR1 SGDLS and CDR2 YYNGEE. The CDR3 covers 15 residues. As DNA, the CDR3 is TGTGCCAGCAGCGTAGGACACTCCTATAATTCACCCCTCCACTTT. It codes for CASSVGHSYNSPLHF.

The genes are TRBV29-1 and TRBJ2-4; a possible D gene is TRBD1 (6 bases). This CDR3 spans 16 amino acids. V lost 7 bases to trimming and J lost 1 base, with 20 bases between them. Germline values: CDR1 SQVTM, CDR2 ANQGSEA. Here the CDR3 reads CSASGEWTGAKNIQYF. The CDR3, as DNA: TGCAGCGCTTCAGGGGAATGGACCGGGGCCAAAAACATTCAGTACTTC.

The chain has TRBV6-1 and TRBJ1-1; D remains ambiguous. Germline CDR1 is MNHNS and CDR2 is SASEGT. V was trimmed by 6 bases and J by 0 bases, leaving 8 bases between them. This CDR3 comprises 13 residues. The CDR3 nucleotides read TGTGCCAGCAGCGACAACATGAACACTGAAGCTTTCTTT. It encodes CASSDNMNTEAFF.

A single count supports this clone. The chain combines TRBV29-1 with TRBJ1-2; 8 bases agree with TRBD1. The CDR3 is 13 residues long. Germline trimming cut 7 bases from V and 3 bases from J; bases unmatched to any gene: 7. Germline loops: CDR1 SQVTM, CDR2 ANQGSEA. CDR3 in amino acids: CSAQKDRDYGYTF. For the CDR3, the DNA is TGCAGCGCTCAAAAGGACAGGGACTATGGCTACACCTTC.

The CDR3 region has the DNA TGCAGCGTCCGGGACAGGTCGGGGGAGCAGTACTTC. Encoded protein: CSVRDRSGEQYF. This chain connects TRBV29-1 to TRBJ2-7, with 8 bases that match TRBD1. The ends lost 6 bases at V and 7 bases at J; junction bases unmatched: 8. Germline V gives CDR1 SQVTM, CDR2 ANQGSEA. CDR3 length equals 12 residues.

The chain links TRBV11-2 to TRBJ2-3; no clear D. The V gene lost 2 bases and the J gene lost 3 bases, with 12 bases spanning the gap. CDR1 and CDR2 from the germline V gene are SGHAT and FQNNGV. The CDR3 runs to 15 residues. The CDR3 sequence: CASSLYPKGTDTQYF. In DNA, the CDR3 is TGTGCCAGCAGCTTATATCCTAAAGGAACAGATACGCAGTATTTT.

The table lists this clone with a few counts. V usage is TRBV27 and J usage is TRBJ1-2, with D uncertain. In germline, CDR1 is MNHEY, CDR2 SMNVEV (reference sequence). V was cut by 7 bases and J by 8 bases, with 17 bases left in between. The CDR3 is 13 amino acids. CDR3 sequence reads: CASTSFPGAGYTF. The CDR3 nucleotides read TGTGCCAGCACCTCCTTTCCGGGTGCGGGCTACACCTTC.

The CDR3 is CAISDLGQPQHF. The CDR3 DNA reads TGTGCCATCAGTGACTTGGGTCAGCCCCAGCATTTT. The chain links TRBV10-3 to TRBJ1-5; D ambiguous. Germline V gene sequence: CDR1 ENHRY, CDR2 SYGVKD. V lost 3 bases and J lost 6, with 6 bases in between. The CDR3 has 12 amino acids.

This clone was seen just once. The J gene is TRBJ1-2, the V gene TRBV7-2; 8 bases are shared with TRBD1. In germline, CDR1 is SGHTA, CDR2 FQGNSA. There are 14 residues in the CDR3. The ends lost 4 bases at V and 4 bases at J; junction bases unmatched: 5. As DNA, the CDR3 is TGTGCCAGCAGCTCAGCCACAGGGGGCTATGGCTACACCTTC. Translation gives CASSSATGGYGYTF.

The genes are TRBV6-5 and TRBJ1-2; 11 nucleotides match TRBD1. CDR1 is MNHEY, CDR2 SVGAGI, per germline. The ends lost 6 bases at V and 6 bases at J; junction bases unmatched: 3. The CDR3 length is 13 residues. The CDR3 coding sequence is TGTGCCAGCAGCCCGGACAGGGGGCATGGCTACACCTTC. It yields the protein CASSPDRGHGYTF.

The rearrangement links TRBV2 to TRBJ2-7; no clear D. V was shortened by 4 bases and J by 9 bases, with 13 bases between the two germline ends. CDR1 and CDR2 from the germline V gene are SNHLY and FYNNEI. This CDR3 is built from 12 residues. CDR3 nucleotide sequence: TGTGCCAGCAGTGCTGGACCGTCGACGCAGTACTTC. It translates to CASSAGPSTQYF.

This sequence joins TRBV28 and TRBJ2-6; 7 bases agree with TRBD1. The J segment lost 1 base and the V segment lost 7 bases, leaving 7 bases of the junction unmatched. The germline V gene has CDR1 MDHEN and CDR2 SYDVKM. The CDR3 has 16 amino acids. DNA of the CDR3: TGTGCCAGCAAAGACTTACAGGGGTCTGGGGCCAACGTCCTGACTTTC. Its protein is CASKDLQGSGANVLTF.

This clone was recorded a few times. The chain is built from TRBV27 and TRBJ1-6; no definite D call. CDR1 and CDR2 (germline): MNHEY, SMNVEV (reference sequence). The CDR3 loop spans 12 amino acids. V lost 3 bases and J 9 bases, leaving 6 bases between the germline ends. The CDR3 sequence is CASSFEGSPLHF. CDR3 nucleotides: TGTGCCAGCAGTTTCGAGGGTTCACCCCTCCACTTT.

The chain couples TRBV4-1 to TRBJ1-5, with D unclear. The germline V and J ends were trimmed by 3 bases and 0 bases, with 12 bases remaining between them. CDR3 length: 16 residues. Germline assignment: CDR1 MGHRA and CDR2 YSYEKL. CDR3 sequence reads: CASSHPWEGSNQPQHF. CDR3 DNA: TGCGCCAGCAGCCACCCCTGGGAGGGTAGCAATCAGCCCCAGCATTTT.